This T cell receptor (beta chain) is from a study of T-cell reconstitution after alpha-beta-depleted transplantation in children. The CDR3 covers 21 residues. The V gene end was trimmed by 0 bases and the J gene end by 0 bases; junction bases not matched to a gene: 12. The V gene's germline CDR1 is SGHRS and CDR2 YFSETQ. Unique molecular identifiers were built into the TCRbeta library. TCRdb fed the PCR reads into MiXCR, producing one record per CDR3 protein. The sample lists 900,000 or so distinct CDR3 sequences; 15% to 20% were seen once. The specimen was PBMCs, mostly from graft donor cells, collected 360 days after TCRalphabeta/CD19-depleted stem cell transplant. The gene calls are TRBV5-1 and TRBJ2-1, with 13 bases fitting TRBD2. The TCR comes from a male patient between 10 and 17 years old who had a stem cell transplant for acute lymphoblastic leukemia, so the T cells may come from the graft donor. CDR3 in DNA: TGCGCCAGCAGCTTGGGCCACGGAACTAGCGGGAGGGAAGTCTCCTACAATGAGCAGTTCTTC. Its translation: CASSLGHGTSGREVSYNEQFF.